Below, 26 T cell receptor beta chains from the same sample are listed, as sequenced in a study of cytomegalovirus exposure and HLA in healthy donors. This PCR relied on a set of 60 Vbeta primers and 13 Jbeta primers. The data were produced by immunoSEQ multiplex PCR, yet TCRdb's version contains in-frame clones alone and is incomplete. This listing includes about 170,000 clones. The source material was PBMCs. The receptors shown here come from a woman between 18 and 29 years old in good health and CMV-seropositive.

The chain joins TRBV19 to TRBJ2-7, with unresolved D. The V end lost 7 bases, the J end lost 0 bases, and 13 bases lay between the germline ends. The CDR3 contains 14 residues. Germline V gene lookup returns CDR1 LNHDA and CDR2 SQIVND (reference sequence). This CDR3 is CASKEQLSSYEQYF. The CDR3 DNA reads TGTGCCAGTAAGGAACAGCTAAGCTCCTACGAGCAGTACTTC.

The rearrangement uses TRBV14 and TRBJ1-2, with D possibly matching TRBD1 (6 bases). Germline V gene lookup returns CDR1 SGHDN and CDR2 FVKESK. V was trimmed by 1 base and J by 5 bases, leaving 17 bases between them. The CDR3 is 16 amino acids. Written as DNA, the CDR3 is TGTGCCAGCAGCCAAGCCTTCAACAGGGTGGGTTATGGCTACACCTTC. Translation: CASSQAFNRVGYGYTF.

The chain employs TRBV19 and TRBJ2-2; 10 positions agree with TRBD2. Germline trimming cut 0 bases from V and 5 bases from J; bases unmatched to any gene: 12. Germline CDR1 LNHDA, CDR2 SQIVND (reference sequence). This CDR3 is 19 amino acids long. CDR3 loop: CASSIDQVASGRVTGELFF. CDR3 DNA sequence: TGTGCCAGTAGTATAGATCAAGTAGCCAGCGGGAGGGTAACCGGGGAGCTGTTTTTT.

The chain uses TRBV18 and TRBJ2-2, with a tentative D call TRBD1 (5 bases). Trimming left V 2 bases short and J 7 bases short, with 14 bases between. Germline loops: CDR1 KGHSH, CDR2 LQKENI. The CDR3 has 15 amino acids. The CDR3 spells CASSPSSGYIGELFF. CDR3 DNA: TGTGCCAGCTCACCAAGCTCAGGGTACATCGGGGAGCTGTTTTTT.

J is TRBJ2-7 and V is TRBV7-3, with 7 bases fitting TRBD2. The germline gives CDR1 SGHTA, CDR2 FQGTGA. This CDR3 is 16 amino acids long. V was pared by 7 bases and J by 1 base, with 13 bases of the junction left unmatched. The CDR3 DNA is TGTGCCAGCAACTGCGCGGGGGACGAGACGTCCTACGAGCAGTACTTC. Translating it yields CASNCAGDETSYEQYF.

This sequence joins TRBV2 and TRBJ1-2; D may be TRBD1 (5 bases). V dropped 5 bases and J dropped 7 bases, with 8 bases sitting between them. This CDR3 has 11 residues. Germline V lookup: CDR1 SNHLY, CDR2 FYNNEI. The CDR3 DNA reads TGTGCCAGCAGTCAGGGCACTGGCTACACCTTC. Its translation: CASSQGTGYTF.

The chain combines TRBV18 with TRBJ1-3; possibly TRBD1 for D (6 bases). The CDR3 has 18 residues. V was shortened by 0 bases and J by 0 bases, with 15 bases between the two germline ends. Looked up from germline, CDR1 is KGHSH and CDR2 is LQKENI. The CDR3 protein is CASSPPVGRGGSGNTIYF. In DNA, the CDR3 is TGTGCCAGCTCACCACCGGTGGGCAGGGGCGGCTCTGGAAACACCATATATTTT.

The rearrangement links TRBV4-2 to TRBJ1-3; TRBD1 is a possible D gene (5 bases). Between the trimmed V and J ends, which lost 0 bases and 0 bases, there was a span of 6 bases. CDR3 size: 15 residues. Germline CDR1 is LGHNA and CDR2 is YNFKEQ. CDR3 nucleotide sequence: TGTGCCAGCAGCCAAGAAGACAGCTCTGGAAACACCATATATTTT. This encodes CASSQEDSSGNTIYF.

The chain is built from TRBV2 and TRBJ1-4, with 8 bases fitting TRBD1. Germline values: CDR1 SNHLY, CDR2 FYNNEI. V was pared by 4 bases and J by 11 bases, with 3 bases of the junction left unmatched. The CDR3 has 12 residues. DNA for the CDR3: TGTGCCAGCAGTGGGACAGGGTCTAAACTGTTTTTT. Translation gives CASSGTGSKLFF.

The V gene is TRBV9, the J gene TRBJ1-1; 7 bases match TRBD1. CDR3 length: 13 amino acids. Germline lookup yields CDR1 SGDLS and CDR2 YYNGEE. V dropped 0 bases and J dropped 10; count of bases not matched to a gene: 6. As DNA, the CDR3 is TGTGCCAGCAGCGTAGAGAACAGGGGATTAGCTTTCTTT. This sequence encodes CASSVENRGLAFF.

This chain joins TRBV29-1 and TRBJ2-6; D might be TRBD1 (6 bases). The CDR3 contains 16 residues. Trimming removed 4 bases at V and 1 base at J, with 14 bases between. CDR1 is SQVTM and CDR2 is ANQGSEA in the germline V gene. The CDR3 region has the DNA TGCAGCGTTGGGGTGGGGGCTCGGTCTGGGGCCAACGTCCTGACTTTC. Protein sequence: CSVGVGARSGANVLTF.

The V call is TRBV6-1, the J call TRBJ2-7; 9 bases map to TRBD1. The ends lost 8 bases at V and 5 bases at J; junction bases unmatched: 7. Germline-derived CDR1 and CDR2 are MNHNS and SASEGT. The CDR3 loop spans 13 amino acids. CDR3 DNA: TGTGCCAGCCGGACAGGGGTCCGGGACGAGCAGTACTTC. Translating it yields CASRTGVRDEQYF.

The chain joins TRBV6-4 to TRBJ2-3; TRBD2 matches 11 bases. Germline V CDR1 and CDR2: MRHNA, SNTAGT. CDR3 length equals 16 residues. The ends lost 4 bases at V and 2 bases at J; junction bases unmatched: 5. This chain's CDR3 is CASSVGTSGNTDTQYF. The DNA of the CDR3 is TGTGCCAGCAGTGTAGGGACTAGCGGAAACACAGATACGCAGTATTTT.

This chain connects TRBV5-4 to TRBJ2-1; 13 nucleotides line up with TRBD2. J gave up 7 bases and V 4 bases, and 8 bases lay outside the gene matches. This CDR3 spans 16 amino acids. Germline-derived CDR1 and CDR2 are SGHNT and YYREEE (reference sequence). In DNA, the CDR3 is TGTGCCAGCAGCCCTACTAGCGGGAGGGCCATGAATGAGCAGTTCTTC. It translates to CASSPTSGRAMNEQFF.

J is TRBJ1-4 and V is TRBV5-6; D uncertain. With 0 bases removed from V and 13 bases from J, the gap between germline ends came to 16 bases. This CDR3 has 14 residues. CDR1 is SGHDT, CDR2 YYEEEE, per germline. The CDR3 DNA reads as TGTGCCAGCAGCTTGGCCAACATCCCTACGGGACTGTTTTTT. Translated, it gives CASSLANIPTGLFF. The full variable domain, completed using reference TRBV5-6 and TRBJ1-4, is DAGVTQSPTHLIKTRGQQVTLRCSPKSGHDTVSWYQQALGQGPQFIFQYYEEEERQRGNFPDRFSGHQFPNYSSELNVNALLLGDSALYLCASSLANIPTGLFFGSGTQLSVL.

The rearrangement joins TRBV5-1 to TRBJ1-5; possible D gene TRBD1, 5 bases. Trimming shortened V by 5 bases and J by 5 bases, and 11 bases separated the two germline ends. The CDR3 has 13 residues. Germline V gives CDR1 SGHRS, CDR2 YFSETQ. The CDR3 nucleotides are TGCGCCAGCAGACAGGCGGGAGATCAGCCCCAGCATTTT. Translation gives CASRQAGDQPQHF. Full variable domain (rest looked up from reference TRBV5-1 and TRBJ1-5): KAGVTQTPRYLIKTRGQQVTLSCSPISGHRSVSWYQQTPGQGLQFLFEYFSETQRNKGNFPGRFSGRQFSNSRSEMNVSTLELGDSALYLCASRQAGDQPQHFGDGTRLSIL.

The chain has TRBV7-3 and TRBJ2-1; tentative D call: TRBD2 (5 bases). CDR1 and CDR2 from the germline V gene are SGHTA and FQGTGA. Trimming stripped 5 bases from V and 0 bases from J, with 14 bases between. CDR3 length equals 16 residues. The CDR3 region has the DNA TGTGCCAGCAGCGGGCGGACGGGAAGCTCCTACAATGAGCAGTTCTTC. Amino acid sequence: CASSGRTGSSYNEQFF.

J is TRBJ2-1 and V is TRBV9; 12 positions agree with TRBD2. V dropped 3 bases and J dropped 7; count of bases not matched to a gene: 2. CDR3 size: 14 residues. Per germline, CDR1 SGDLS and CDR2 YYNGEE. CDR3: CASSASGRVNEQFF. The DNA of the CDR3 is TGTGCCAGCAGCGCTAGCGGGAGGGTTAATGAGCAGTTCTTC. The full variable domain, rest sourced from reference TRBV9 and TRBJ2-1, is DSGVTQTPKHLITATGQRVTLRCSPRSGDLSVYWYQQSLDQGLQFLIQYYNGEERAKGNILERFSAQQFPDLHSELNLSSLELGDSALYFCASSASGRVNEQFFGPGTRLTVL.

CDR3: CASSRRQGTSGELFF. In DNA form, the CDR3 reads TGCGCCAGCAGCCGGCGGCAGGGGACGTCCGGGGAGCTGTTTTTT. The rearrangement links TRBV23-1 to TRBJ2-2, with a tentative D call TRBD1 (6 bases). TRBV23-1 is labeled an ORF, and its function is uncertain. V was clipped by 6 bases and J by 6 bases, with 17 bases between them. This CDR3 region has 15 residues.

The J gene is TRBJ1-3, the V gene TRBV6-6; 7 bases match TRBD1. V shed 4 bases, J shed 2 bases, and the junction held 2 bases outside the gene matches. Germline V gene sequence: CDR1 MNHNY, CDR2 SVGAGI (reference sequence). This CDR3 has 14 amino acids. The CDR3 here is CASSWTGTGNTIYF. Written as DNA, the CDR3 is TGTGCCAGCAGTTGGACAGGCACTGGAAACACCATATATTTT.

The DNA for the CDR3 is TGTGCCAGCAGCTTAGTAGGGGGAGGGGGCTACACCTTC. As protein: CASSLVGGGGYTF. The J gene is TRBJ1-2, the V gene TRBV7-2; D is possibly TRBD1 (6 bases). This CDR3 has 13 residues. Deletions cut 1 base from V and 8 bases from J, with 11 bases between. The V gene's germline CDR1 is SGHTA and CDR2 FQGNSA.

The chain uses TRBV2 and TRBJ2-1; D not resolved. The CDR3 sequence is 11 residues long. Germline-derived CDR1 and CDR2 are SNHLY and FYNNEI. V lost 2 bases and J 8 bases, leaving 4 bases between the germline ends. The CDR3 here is CASSEPDEQFF. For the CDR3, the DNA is TGTGCCAGCAGTGAACCGGATGAGCAGTTCTTC.

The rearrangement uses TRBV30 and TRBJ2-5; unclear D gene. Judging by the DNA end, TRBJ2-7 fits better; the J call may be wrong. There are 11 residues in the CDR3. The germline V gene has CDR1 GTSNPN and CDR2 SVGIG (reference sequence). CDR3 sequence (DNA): TGTGCCTGGAGTGTGGTATACGAGCAGTACTTC. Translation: CAWSVVYEQYF.

DNA for the CDR3: TGTGCCAGCAGGTACCACAGAGCCCTTAACTATGGCTACACCTTC. It encodes CASRYHRALNYGYTF. The gene calls are TRBV27 and TRBJ1-2; D not resolved. V was clipped by 6 bases and J by 1 base, with 15 bases between them. Germline V gene sequence: CDR1 MNHEY, CDR2 SMNVEV (reference sequence). This CDR3 region has 15 residues.

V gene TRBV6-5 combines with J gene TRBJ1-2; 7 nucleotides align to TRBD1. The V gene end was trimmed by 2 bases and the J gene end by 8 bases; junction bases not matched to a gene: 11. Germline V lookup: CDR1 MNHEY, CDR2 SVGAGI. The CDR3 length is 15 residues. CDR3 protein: CASSYTRQGLEGYTF. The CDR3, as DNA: TGTGCCAGCAGTTACACCCGACAGGGCTTGGAGGGCTACACCTTC.

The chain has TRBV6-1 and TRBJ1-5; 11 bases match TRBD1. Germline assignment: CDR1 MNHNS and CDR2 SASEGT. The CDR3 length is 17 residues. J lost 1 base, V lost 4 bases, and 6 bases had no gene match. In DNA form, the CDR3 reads TGTGCCAGCAGTGGGACAGGGGGCGAGGGAAGCAATCAGCCCCAGCATTTT. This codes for CASSGTGGEGSNQPQHF.